A selection of T cell receptor beta chains follows, all from one sample in a study of T cell responses to AZD1222 COVID-19 vaccine. Only in-frame clones appear in the TCRdb table, and some are missing; sequencing was by immunoSEQ multiplex PCR. This table holds about 100,000 clones, around 90% found once. Sequencing was performed on peripheral blood, taken on day 0 of AZD1222 vaccination. The receptors here all came from an adult in good health. Each CDR3 is given with its conserved first and last residue. The D gene is left open where the match is weak. Expanded clones are given a class, and other clones once, few, many or no size at all.

V: TRBV5-4; J: TRBJ2-3; length: 13; D: -; size: -; CDR3: CASSRVAGDTQYF; DNA: TGTGCCAGCAGTCGCGTCGCGGGAGATACGCAGTATTTT
V: TRBV7-9; J: TRBJ2-7; length: 17; D: -; size: -; CDR3: CASSFPTSGAAKYEQYF; DNA: TGTGCCAGCAGCTTCCCCACCTCGGGCGCAGCCAAATACGAGCAGTACTTC
V: TRBV28; J: TRBJ1-5; length: 15; D: -; size: -; CDR3: CASSLVSLSNQPQHF; DNA: TGTGCCAGCAGTTTAGTGTCCTTAAGCAATCAGCCCCAGCATTTT
V: TRBV28; J: TRBJ1-5; length: 14; D: -; size: -; CDR3: CASAPGRRGGAQHF; DNA: TGTGCCAGCGCTCCGGGCCGGAGGGGGGGGGCCCAGCATTTT
V: TRBV6-5; J: TRBJ2-7; length: 12; D: -; size: -; CDR3: CASRGGAHEQYF; DNA: TGTGCCAGCAGAGGGGGGGCACACGAGCAGTACTTC
V: TRBV2; J: TRBJ2-1; length: 13; D: TRBD2; size: -; CDR3: CASGRVSYNEQFF; DNA: TGTGCCAGCGGGAGGGTCTCCTACAATGAGCAGTTCTTC
V: TRBV28; J: TRBJ1-1; length: 20; D: TRBD1; size: -; CDR3: CASSKLWDYGQGHFGTEAFF; DNA: TGTGCCAGCAGTAAACTCTGGGACTATGGACAGGGGCATTTTGGCACTGAAGCTTTCTTT
V: TRBV4-1; J: TRBJ1-5; length: 17; D: TRBD1; size: -; CDR3: CASSHSVGGRSDQPQHF; DNA: TGCGCCAGCAGCCACTCGGTAGGGGGCAGGTCGGATCAGCCCCAGCATTTT
V: TRBV28; J: TRBJ1-1; length: 14; D: -; size: -; CDR3: CASSFPWVNTEAFF; DNA: TGTGCCAGCAGTTTCCCGTGGGTGAACACTGAAGCTTTCTTT
V: TRBV20-1; J: TRBJ2-1; length: 10; D: -; size: -; CDR3: CSARVNEQFF; DNA: TGCAGTGCTAGGGTCAATGAGCAGTTCTTC
V: TRBV19; J: TRBJ2-7; length: 16; D: -; size: -; CDR3: CASSTPDRPATYEQYF; DNA: TGTGCCAGTAGTACCCCCGACAGGCCCGCTACCTACGAGCAGTACTTC
V: TRBV19; J: TRBJ2-1; length: 18; D: TRBD2; size: few; CDR3: CASSRVAGGLSSYNEQFF; DNA: TGTGCCAGTAGTCGGGTAGCGGGAGGCCTGAGCTCCTACAATGAGCAGTTCTTC
V: TRBV6-2/TRBV6-3; J: TRBJ1-6; length: 17; D: TRBD1; size: -; CDR3: CASSTAHRTGRNSPLHF; DNA: TGTGCCAGCAGTACGGCCCACCGGACAGGGAGGAATTCACCCCTCCACTTT
V: TRBV6-5; J: TRBJ2-7; length: 15; D: TRBD1; size: -; CDR3: CASSPRPTGPYEQYF; DNA: TGTGCCAGCAGCCCCCGGCCGACAGGGCCCTACGAGCAGTACTTC
V: TRBV20-1; J: TRBJ2-1; length: 15; D: TRBD2; size: -; CDR3: CSASPGTSDYNEQFF; DNA: TGCAGTGCTAGTCCTGGGACTAGCGACTACAATGAGCAGTTCTTC
V: TRBV28; J: TRBJ1-2; length: 14; D: TRBD1; size: -; CDR3: CASSPKQGNRGYTF; DNA: TGTGCCAGCAGTCCCAAACAGGGGAATCGGGGCTACACCTTC
V: TRBV15; J: TRBJ2-5; length: 13; D: -; size: -; CDR3: CATSRDRQETQYF; DNA: TGTGCCACCAGCAGAGATAGGCAAGAGACCCAGTACTTC
V: TRBV16; J: TRBJ1-5; length: 13; D: TRBD1; size: -; CDR3: CASRGTVNQPQHF; DNA: TGTGCCAGCAGAGGGACAGTCAATCAGCCCCAGCATTTT